A single sample gave rise to the 29 T cell receptor beta chains below, sequenced in a study of blood T cell repertoires in COVID-19. TCRdb's copy holds only in-frame clones and misses some; the assay was immunoSEQ multiplex PCR. The sample includes more than 200,000 clones, 70% to 90% of them seen just once. Specimen: peripheral blood. These TCRs come from a man between 18 and 35 years old with active or convalescent COVID-19.

The chain employs TRBV13 and TRBJ2-3; 10 bases match TRBD2. This CDR3 contains 15 residues. Trimming removed 3 bases from V and 6 bases from J; junction bases left unmatched: 6. CDR1 and CDR2 (germline): PRHDT, FYEKMQ (reference sequence). CDR3 bases: TGTGCCAGCAGCTTCCGAAGCGGGGGGGTGGATACGCAGTATTTT. It yields the protein CASSFRSGGVDTQYF.

The chain couples TRBV9 to TRBJ1-3; possible D gene TRBD1, 5 bases. Germline V gives CDR1 SGDLS, CDR2 YYNGEE. CDR3 length: 18 residues. V was clipped by 6 bases and J by 0 bases, with 22 bases between them. The CDR3: CASNTSSGSQFSGNTIYF. CDR3 nucleotides: TGTGCCAGCAACACCTCTTCAGGGTCCCAATTCTCTGGAAACACCATATATTTT.

This sequence joins TRBV7-8 and TRBJ1-2, with D uncertain. From germline, CDR1 is SGHVS and CDR2 FQNEAQ. V shed 1 base and J shed 7 bases, with 16 bases lying between them. This CDR3 contains 15 residues. The CDR3, as DNA: TGTGCCAGCAGCTTAGATACGGGGTGGTTGGGTGGCTACACCTTC. This codes for CASSLDTGWLGGYTF. The variable domain in full, completed from reference TRBV7-8 and TRBJ1-2, reads GAGVSQSPRYKVAKRGQDVALRCDPISGHVSLFWYQQALGQGPEFLTYFQNEAQLDKSGLPSDRFFAERPEGSVSTLKIQRTQQEDSAVYLCASSLDTGWLGGYTFGSGTRLTVV.

The table lists this clone with a few counts. J is TRBJ1-1 and V is TRBV12-3 or TRBV12-4; perhaps TRBD1 as D (6 bases). V was clipped by 5 bases and J by 7 bases, with 14 bases between them. The CDR3 runs to 13 residues. The CDR3, as DNA: TGTGCCAGCAGTCAGCTCAGGGGCGGTGAAGCTTTCTTT. Its protein product is CASSQLRGGEAFF.

The chain recombines TRBV7-3 with TRBJ2-1; TRBD2 matches at 12 bases. Germline V CDR1 and CDR2: SGHTA, FQGTGA. After removal of 2 bases from V and 5 bases from J, the junction contained 1 base not matched to a gene. This CDR3 has 15 amino acids. The CDR3 DNA follows: TGTGCCAGCAGCTTACTAGCGGGGGGGCACAATGAGCAGTTCTTC. Its protein is CASSLLAGGHNEQFF.

The sample holds one count of this clone. J is TRBJ1-2 and V is TRBV5-1; D is unclear. V was clipped by 1 base and J by 4 bases, with 11 bases between them. Germline V gene lookup returns CDR1 SGHRS and CDR2 YFSETQ. The CDR3 runs to 14 residues. The CDR3 DNA reads as TGCGCCAGCAGCTTGTCGGCTGACACCTATGGCTACACCTTC. This sequence encodes CASSLSADTYGYTF.

The V and J genes are TRBV28 and TRBJ2-5; D is uncertain. Trimming left V 1 base short and J 5 bases short, with 5 bases between. CDR3 length: 12 amino acids. CDR1 is MDHEN, CDR2 SYDVKM, per germline. CDR3 nucleotide sequence: TGTGCCAGCAGTTTATCCATGGAGACCCAGTACTTC. Amino acids: CASSLSMETQYF.

The chain carries TRBV6-5 and TRBJ1-6; D uncertain. CDR1 MNHEY and CDR2 SVGAGI come from the germline V gene. The CDR3 loop spans 16 amino acids. The germline V and J ends were trimmed by 2 bases and 7 bases, with 15 bases remaining between them. CDR3 protein: CASSYGPNYANSPLHF. Here the CDR3 DNA reads TGTGCCAGCAGTTACGGCCCAAACTATGCCAATTCACCCCTCCACTTT.

The chain couples TRBV6-5 to TRBJ2-1; 14 bases fit TRBD2. There are 16 residues in the CDR3. Trimming at V came to 0 bases and at J to 9 bases, leaving 4 bases not matched to a gene. The germline V gene has CDR1 MNHEY and CDR2 SVGAGI. In nucleotides, the CDR3 is TGTGCCAGCAGTTACTCGGGACTAGCGGGAGATGGTGAGCAGTTCTTC. It encodes CASSYSGLAGDGEQFF.

This clone was counted once. Within the sample, other DNA sequences also encode this same CDR3. The rearrangement uses TRBV28 and TRBJ1-4; the D gene is possibly TRBD1 (5 bases). CDR3 length: 17 residues. Germline V lookup: CDR1 MDHEN, CDR2 SYDVKM. V was cut by 2 bases and J by 7 bases, with 20 bases left in between. CDR3 nucleotides: TGTGCCAGCAGTTTAAGCGGTGGGGGGGGGAGTGGTGAAAAACTGTTTTTT. This sequence encodes CASSLSGGGGSGEKLFF.

The sample holds one count of this clone. The chain carries TRBV29-1 and TRBJ1-2, with 7 bases matching TRBD1. The CDR3 spans 14 residues. CDR1 and CDR2 from the germline V gene are SQVTM and ANQGSEA. CDR3 DNA: TGCGCCAGCCCCGGCCCGGCAGGGGGTCAAGGCTACACCTTC. This gives the protein CASPGPAGGQGYTF.

The chain is built from TRBV19 and TRBJ1-6; D is perhaps TRBD1 (6 bases). Germline CDR1 and CDR2: LNHDA and SQIVND (reference sequence). Trimming stripped 6 bases from V and 7 bases from J, with 10 bases between. There are 13 residues in the CDR3. The CDR3 DNA reads TGTGCCAGTAGCGGACAGCAAAATTCACCCCTCCACTTT. As protein: CASSGQQNSPLHF.

This chain connects TRBV18 to TRBJ1-1; D unclear. The CDR3 covers 13 residues. Germline lookup yields CDR1 KGHSH and CDR2 LQKENI. Deletions cut 3 bases from V and 4 bases from J, with 9 bases between. The chain's CDR3 is CASSPTTSTEAFF. The CDR3 bases are TGTGCCAGCTCACCGACAACTTCCACTGAAGCTTTCTTT.

The CDR3 nucleotides are TGTGCCAGCAGTTACCACAGAGATGCAACTAATGAAAAACTGTTTTTT. Its translation: CASSYHRDATNEKLFF. The V call is TRBV6-2 or TRBV6-3, the J call TRBJ1-4; D ambiguous. Trimming pared 2 bases from V and 0 bases from J, leaving 10 bases between. Germline V lookup: CDR1 MNHEY, CDR2 SVGEGT. The CDR3 spans 16 residues.

V and J are TRBV4-2 and TRBJ1-4, with TRBD1 identical over 8 bases. Germline CDR1 is LGHNA and CDR2 is YNFKEQ. The trim removed 2 bases at V and 6 bases at J, leaving 5 bases unmatched. The length of the CDR3 is 15 residues. CDR3 region: CASSQLTGVDEKLFF. The CDR3 bases are TGTGCCAGCAGCCAACTGACAGGGGTGGATGAAAAACTGTTTTTT.

The rearrangement uses TRBV28 and TRBJ1-1; the match to TRBD1 covers 9 bases. Trimming removed 6 bases from V and 5 bases from J; junction bases left unmatched: 7. Germline CDR1 reads MDHEN; CDR2 reads SYDVKM. The CDR3 length is 14 residues. CDR3 residues: CASSGTGPRTEAFF. The DNA of the CDR3 is TGTGCCAGCAGCGGGACAGGGCCTAGAACTGAAGCTTTCTTT.

The rearrangement links TRBV2 to TRBJ1-2; no clear D. Germline lookup yields CDR1 SNHLY and CDR2 FYNNEI. This CDR3 has 15 residues. V lost 7 bases and J lost 2, with 17 bases in between. CDR3 amino acids: CASKSRGGENYGYTF. CDR3 nucleotides: TGTGCCAGCAAATCACGGGGAGGCGAAAACTATGGCTACACCTTC.

This chain connects TRBV29-1 to TRBJ1-1, with D perhaps matching TRBD1 (6 bases). From germline, CDR1 is SQVTM and CDR2 ANQGSEA. Trimming left V 1 base short and J 2 bases short, with 14 bases between. The CDR3 loop spans 15 amino acids. The CDR3 sequence: CSVEGETGANTEAFF. DNA of the CDR3: TGCAGCGTTGAAGGGGAGACAGGAGCCAACACTGAAGCTTTCTTT.

The J gene is TRBJ2-7, the V gene TRBV28, with D tentatively TRBD1 (6 bases). The CDR3 is 14 residues long. Trimming took off 5 bases at V and 3 bases at J, with 14 bases between the two ends. Germline V gene lookup returns CDR1 MDHEN and CDR2 SYDVKM. CDR3 coding DNA: TGTGCCAGCAGTGTCGGACAGCACGACTACGAGCAGTACTTC. It translates to CASSVGQHDYEQYF.

The rearrangement joins TRBV5-8 to TRBJ1-3, with 8 bases matching TRBD1. The ends lost 2 bases at V and 3 bases at J; junction bases unmatched: 1. Germline assignment: CDR1 SGHTS and CDR2 YDEGEE. The CDR3 extends over 14 amino acids. The CDR3 region is CASSFTGGGNTIYF. The DNA of the CDR3 is TGTGCCAGCAGCTTTACAGGGGGTGGAAACACCATATATTTT.

This chain connects TRBV18 to TRBJ1-2; perhaps TRBD1 as D (6 bases). The V gene lost 3 bases and the J gene lost 2 bases, with 7 bases spanning the gap. Germline V CDR1 and CDR2: KGHSH, LQKENI. The CDR3 has 13 amino acids. The CDR3: CASSPDRNYGYTF. As DNA, the CDR3 is TGTGCCAGCTCACCCGACAGGAACTATGGCTACACCTTC.

The chain carries TRBV6-2 or TRBV6-3 and TRBJ2-1; perhaps TRBD2 as D (6 bases). Per germline, CDR1 MNHEY and CDR2 SVGEGT. The V end lost 6 bases, the J end lost 0 bases, and 15 bases lay between the germline ends. This CDR3 is 16 amino acids long. CDR3 sequence reads: CASSPGWRGSYNEQFF. CDR3 DNA sequence: TGTGCCAGCAGCCCTGGATGGAGGGGCTCCTACAATGAGCAGTTCTTC.

This chain uses TRBV6-5 with TRBJ1-2, with D perhaps TRBD1 (5 bases). Germline CDR1 reads MNHEY; CDR2 reads SVGAGI. V lost 8 bases to trimming and J lost 8 bases, with 15 bases between them. This CDR3 contains 12 residues. CDR3 DNA sequence: TGTGCCAGCGCGGGGGGGTTAGTGGGCTACACCTTC. Encoded protein: CASAGGLVGYTF.

V and J are TRBV9 and TRBJ2-1; 7 nucleotides align to TRBD2. Germline assignment: CDR1 SGDLS and CDR2 YYNGEE. The junction had 6 bases not matched to a gene; V was cut back by 4 bases and J by 5 bases. This CDR3 spans 14 amino acids. Here the CDR3 reads CASSPYLADNEQFF. The DNA for the CDR3 is TGTGCCAGCAGCCCCTACCTAGCGGACAATGAGCAGTTCTTC. Drawing the rest from reference TRBV9 and TRBJ2-1, the complete variable domain is DSGVTQTPKHLITATGQRVTLRCSPRSGDLSVYWYQQSLDQGLQFLIQYYNGEERAKGNILERFSAQQFPDLHSELNLSSLELGDSALYFCASSPYLADNEQFFGPGTRLTVL.

The V call is TRBV5-8, the J call TRBJ2-4, with 7 bases fitting TRBD2. V gave up 0 bases and J gave up 9 bases; unmatched junction bases: 12. The CDR3 is made up of 16 amino acids. Per the germline V gene, CDR1 is SGHTS and CDR2 is YDEGEE. The CDR3 DNA sequence: TGTGCCAGCAGCTTGGTGCAGGGAGGGTATGAGGGCATTCAGTACTTC. This encodes CASSLVQGGYEGIQYF.

The CDR3 DNA sequence: TGTGCCAGCACGGTGGGGCGGGGCCCCTACGAGCAGTACTTC. Protein product: CASTVGRGPYEQYF. This chain links TRBV2 with TRBJ2-7, with D possibly matching TRBD2 (6 bases). This CDR3 spans 14 amino acids. The V gene's germline CDR1 is SNHLY and CDR2 FYNNEI. Trimming took 7 bases from V and 2 from J, leaving 15 bases between them.

The J gene is TRBJ2-1, the V gene TRBV14; TRBD2 matches at 9 bases. V was clipped by 4 bases and J by 2 bases; unmatched bases: 3. The CDR3 consists of 15 residues. Germline V gives CDR1 SGHDN, CDR2 FVKESK. The CDR3 reads CASSPLAGTYNEQFF. The CDR3 bases are TGTGCCAGCAGCCCACTAGCGGGTACCTACAATGAGCAGTTCTTC.

This sequence joins TRBV6-6 and TRBJ2-1; 15 bases are shared with TRBD2. Germline assignment: CDR1 MNHNY and CDR2 SVGAGI (reference sequence). The CDR3 has 19 residues. Losses at the gene ends were 5 bases for V and 1 base for J; bases not matched to a gene: 9. CDR3: CASSPWTSGGARSYNEQFF. CDR3 DNA: TGTGCCAGCAGTCCTTGGACTAGCGGGGGGGCTCGATCCTACAATGAGCAGTTCTTC.

This rearrangement joins TRBV9 to TRBJ1-3, with D possibly being TRBD1 (5 bases). The CDR3 covers 17 residues. Germline-derived CDR1 and CDR2 are SGDLS and YYNGEE. V was trimmed by 2 bases and J by 1 base, leaving 16 bases between them. CDR3 sequence (DNA): TGTGCCAGCAGCGTCCTAAAGACGGGGGTTTCTGGAAACACCATATATTTT. Translating it yields CASSVLKTGVSGNTIYF.